This entry lists 26 T cell receptor beta chains sequenced from one sample in a study of shared clonotypes between healthy human individuals. TCRdb's copy holds only in-frame clones and misses some; the assay was immunoSEQ multiplex PCR. The data hold about 2.3 million clones, with 85% to 95% observed a single time. Sequenced input: naive CD4+ T cells from PBMCs. Subset: CD45RA+ positively selected. The receptor source for this set is a man between 18 and 35 years old in good health. Some clones in this sample may be carry-over from other donors' samples.

This clone was counted between two and nine times. The J gene is TRBJ1-1, the V gene TRBV28, with D uncertain. CDR1 is MDHEN and CDR2 is SYDVKM in the germline V gene. The CDR3 loop spans 13 amino acids. V was trimmed by 3 bases and J by 9 bases, leaving 14 bases between them. CDR3: CASSFGAGNKAFF. The CDR3 bases are TGTGCCAGCAGTTTCGGCGCAGGTAACAAAGCTTTCTTT.

J is TRBJ1-2 and V is TRBV7-3, with TRBD1 as a possible D gene (6 bases). With 2 bases removed from V and 8 bases from J, the gap between germline ends came to 18 bases. The germline V gene encodes CDR1 SGHTA and CDR2 FQGTGA. The CDR3 has 15 residues. DNA for the CDR3: TGTGCCAGCAGCTTAGTTGGGGGGCCAGTGGGCGGCTACACCTTC. It yields the protein CASSLVGGPVGGYTF.

V is TRBV5-1 and J is TRBJ2-7, with 7 nucleotides matching TRBD1. This CDR3 spans 16 amino acids. CDR1 and CDR2 (germline): SGHRS, YFSETQ. With 0 bases clipped from V and 2 bases from J, the junction kept 8 bases outside the gene matches. The CDR3 DNA sequence: TGCGCCAGCAGCTTGGCCGGGCAGGGGGTCCCCTACGAGCAGTACTTC. Protein product: CASSLAGQGVPYEQYF.

This clone was detected a few times. V is TRBV5-1 and J is TRBJ1-1; 12 bases align to TRBD1. Germline lookup yields CDR1 SGHRS and CDR2 YFSETQ. Losses at the gene ends were 7 bases for V and 4 bases for J; bases not matched to a gene: 8. The CDR3 consists of 15 residues. The CDR3 here is CASQAGTGGATEAFF. CDR3 DNA sequence: TGCGCCAGCCAAGCCGGGACAGGGGGCGCCACTGAAGCTTTCTTT.

In this sample, this clone turned up once. The chain links TRBV5-1 to TRBJ2-3; D tentatively reads TRBD1 or TRBD2 (5 bases each). V shed 4 bases and J shed 5 bases, with 14 bases lying between them. Germline V gene sequence: CDR1 SGHRS, CDR2 YFSETQ. The CDR3 sequence is 14 residues long. The CDR3 protein is CASSTTRDGDTQYF. CDR3 coding DNA: TGCGCCAGCAGCACCACCCGGGACGGAGATACGCAGTATTTT.

The chain carries TRBV7-2 and TRBJ1-5; D is perhaps TRBD1 (5 bases). The CDR3 runs 12 residues. In germline, CDR1 is SGHTA, CDR2 FQGNSA. The V and J ends lost 0 bases and 11 bases respectively, with 8 bases between them. The CDR3 DNA is TGTGCCAGCAGCTTAGCTGGACATGCCCAGCATTTT. It yields the protein CASSLAGHAQHF.

A word on this clone: The sample has other DNA sequences that encode this CDR3 too. The chain couples TRBV7-9 to TRBJ2-3, with 7 bases aligning to TRBD1. Germline CDR1 and CDR2: SEHNR and FQNEAQ (reference sequence). After removal of 5 bases from V and 1 base from J, the junction contained 6 bases not matched to a gene. The CDR3 totals 15 residues. The CDR3, as DNA: TGTGCCAGCAGCCTCCGACAGGGAGGCACAGATACGCAGTATTTT. Translation: CASSLRQGGTDTQYF.

This clone has just one count. The same CDR3 is also encoded by other DNA sequences in this sample. The chain joins TRBV19 to TRBJ1-1, with D maybe TRBD1 (6 bases). Germline CDR1 reads LNHDA; CDR2 reads SQIVND (reference sequence). The V end was cut by 3 bases, the J end by 1 base, with 9 bases between. There are 14 residues in the CDR3. The CDR3 sequence: CASSIGTKNTEAFF. DNA of the CDR3: TGTGCCAGTAGTATCGGGACAAAGAACACTGAAGCTTTCTTT.

The rearrangement uses TRBV7-7 and TRBJ2-1; D not resolved. The CDR3 has 17 amino acids. With 5 bases removed from V and 7 bases from J, the gap between germline ends came to 24 bases. Looked up from germline, CDR1 is SSHAT and CDR2 is FNYEAQ (reference sequence). The CDR3 protein is CASSRLISADPENEQFF. As DNA, the CDR3 is TGTGCCAGCAGCCGACTGATATCGGCGGACCCAGAGAATGAGCAGTTCTTC.

The rearrangement links TRBV5-1 to TRBJ2-1; TRBD1 matches 8 bases. The length of the CDR3 is 15 residues. Per the germline V gene, CDR1 is SGHRS and CDR2 is YFSETQ. The ends lost 0 bases at V and 4 bases at J; junction bases unmatched: 3. CDR3 in DNA: TGCGCCAGCAGCTTGGGGACAGGGCTTTACAATGAGCAGTTCTTC. Translation gives CASSLGTGLYNEQFF.

This clone was counted a single time. The chain employs TRBV18 and TRBJ1-1; D gene ambiguous. Per the germline V gene, CDR1 is KGHSH and CDR2 is LQKENI. CDR3 length: 15 amino acids. Trimming removed 2 bases from V and 1 base from J, with 11 bases in between. For the CDR3, the DNA is TGTGCCAGCTCACCAACTAATGACCGGAACACTGAAGCTTTCTTT. Amino acids: CASSPTNDRNTEAFF. The whole variable domain, remainder taken from reference TRBV18 and TRBJ1-1, is NAGVMQNPRHLVRRRGQEARLRCSPMKGHSHVYWYRQLPEEGLKFMVYLQKENIIDESGMPKERFSAEFPKEGPSILRIQQVVRGDSAAYFCASSPTNDRNTEAFFGQGTRLTVV.

The J gene is TRBJ1-6, the V gene TRBV28; D not certain. Deletions cut 7 bases from V and 7 bases from J, with 5 bases between. The CDR3 is made up of 11 amino acids. Per germline, CDR1 MDHEN and CDR2 SYDVKM. The CDR3: CASTKNSPLHF. CDR3 bases: TGTGCCAGCACCAAGAATTCACCCCTCCACTTT.

The rearrangement uses TRBV9 and TRBJ2-7, with 13 bases fitting TRBD2. The germline V gene has CDR1 SGDLS and CDR2 YYNGEE. V was pared by 4 bases and J by 6 bases, with 4 bases of the junction left unmatched. The CDR3 runs 14 residues. In nucleotides, the CDR3 is TGTGCCAGCAGCCAGACTAGCGGGAGGCGCGAGCAGTACTTC. This gives the protein CASSQTSGRREQYF.

The chain uses TRBV4-1 and TRBJ2-3; a weak D match, TRBD1 (5 bases). The CDR3 loop spans 17 amino acids. CDR1 and CDR2 from the germline V gene are MGHRA and YSYEKL. Trimming shortened V by 4 bases and J by 5 bases, and 22 bases separated the two germline ends. This CDR3 is CASSRSQGTRERDTQYF. CDR3 DNA: TGCGCCAGCAGCCGCTCCCAGGGAACCCGCGAACGAGATACGCAGTATTTT.

This chain joins TRBV21-1 and TRBJ2-7; the table's D call, TRBD2, has no DNA check behind it. TRBV21-1 is described as a pseudogene. This CDR3 spans 14 amino acids. The CDR3 coding sequence is TGTGCCAGCAGCAAGCCGGGACTAGCCTACGAGCAGTACTTC. This translates into CASSKPGLAYEQYF.

This chain connects TRBV13 to TRBJ2-2; 13 bases are shared with TRBD2. Trimming cost V 0 bases and J 5 bases; bases outside gene matches: 9. The CDR3 is made up of 19 amino acids. The germline gives CDR1 PRHDT, CDR2 FYEKMQ (reference sequence). The CDR3 spells CASSLGIRTSGRGTGELFF. The DNA of the CDR3 is TGTGCCAGCAGCTTAGGCATCCGGACTAGCGGGAGAGGAACCGGGGAGCTGTTTTTT.

The chain combines TRBV6-1 with TRBJ1-5; 8 bases fit TRBD1. The CDR3 extends over 18 amino acids. Unmatched junction bases numbered 12, after V lost 3 bases and J lost 2 bases. Germline V gives CDR1 MNHNS, CDR2 SASEGT. CDR3 in DNA: TGTGCCAGCAGTGACGGACAGGGCGGGGGCTCTCGCAATCAGCCCCAGCATTTT. Protein: CASSDGQGGGSRNQPQHF.

This clone was seen a single time. V is TRBV6-1 and J is TRBJ2-3, with D maybe TRBD1 (5 bases). The germline V gene has CDR1 MNHNS and CDR2 SASEGT. V shed 4 bases and J shed 1 base, with 15 bases lying between them. The CDR3 runs 16 residues. CDR3 amino acids: CASSVQGVFGTDTQYF. CDR3 nucleotides: TGTGCCAGCAGTGTACAAGGGGTCTTTGGCACAGATACGCAGTATTTT.

The V and J genes are TRBV28 and TRBJ1-2; 8 bases agree with TRBD1. The junction had 13 bases not matched to a gene; V was cut back by 3 bases and J by 4 bases. This CDR3 has 17 residues. CDR1 and CDR2 (germline): MDHEN, SYDVKM. The chain's CDR3 is CASSFLKGRQGTYGYTF. DNA of the CDR3: TGTGCCAGCAGTTTCCTAAAAGGGAGACAGGGGACCTATGGCTACACCTTC.

The J gene is TRBJ2-7, the V gene TRBV28, with TRBD1 matching 7 bases. The CDR3 sequence is 16 residues long. Germline CDR1 is MDHEN and CDR2 is SYDVKM. J gave up 2 bases and V 3 bases, and 10 bases lay outside the gene matches. Here the CDR3 reads CASSFSDGTDTYEQYF. For the CDR3, the DNA is TGTGCCAGCAGTTTTTCCGACGGGACAGATACCTACGAGCAGTACTTC.

This clone showed up just once. The V and J genes are TRBV6-1 and TRBJ1-1; weak D call: TRBD1 (5 bases). CDR1 is MNHNS and CDR2 is SASEGT in the germline V gene. The CDR3 consists of 16 residues. V was trimmed by 4 bases and J by 0 bases, leaving 15 bases between them. CDR3 in DNA: TGTGCCAGCAGTGCGGTTTGGGCCAGGGTGAACACTGAAGCTTTCTTT. Its translation is CASSAVWARVNTEAFF.

The chain links TRBV5-5 to TRBJ2-5; D is undetermined. CDR1 SGHKS and CDR2 YYEKEE come from the germline V gene (reference sequence). With 0 bases removed from V and 2 bases from J, the gap between germline ends came to 5 bases. The CDR3 length is 13 residues. The CDR3 region has the DNA TGTGCCAGCAGCTTGGTACAGCAAGAGACCCAGTACTTC. Translated: CASSLVQQETQYF.

As for this clone: Distinct nucleotide sequences in the sample also encode this CDR3. The chain couples TRBV5-1 to TRBJ2-3; no clear D gene. The CDR3 is made up of 14 amino acids. Between the trimmed V and J ends, which lost 2 bases and 0 bases, there was a span of 7 bases. Germline CDR1 reads SGHRS; CDR2 reads YFSETQ. This CDR3 reads CASSFRASTDTQYF. The CDR3 nucleotides are TGCGCCAGCAGCTTCCGGGCTAGCACAGATACGCAGTATTTT.

This clone has more than one count but fewer than ten. The J gene is TRBJ2-2, the V gene TRBV2; the D gene is possibly TRBD2 (6 bases). CDR3 length: 14 residues. Germline-derived CDR1 and CDR2 are SNHLY and FYNNEI. V lost 5 bases, J lost 6 bases, and 13 bases lay in between. The chain's CDR3 is CASSRTTSSGELFF. The CDR3, as DNA: TGTGCCAGCAGTCGGACTACTTCCTCCGGGGAGCTGTTTTTT. The whole variable domain, filled in from reference TRBV2 and TRBJ2-2, reads EPEVTQTPSHQVTQMGQEVILRCVPISNHLYFYWYRQILGQKVEFLVSFYNNEISEKSEIFDDQFSVERPDGSNFTLKIRSTKLEDSAMYFCASSRTTSSGELFFGEGSRLTVL.

The rearrangement links TRBV28 to TRBJ1-2; D possibly corresponds to TRBD1 (5 bases). Trimming left V 6 bases short and J 4 bases short, with 30 bases between. Germline V CDR1 and CDR2: MDHEN, SYDVKM. The CDR3 runs 19 residues. The CDR3 DNA sequence: TGTGCCAGCAGCCCTCCCTCGGGGACGGTGTCTTATGGACCCTATGGCTACACCTTC. It translates to CASSPPSGTVSYGPYGYTF.

This sequence joins TRBV2 and TRBJ1-4; 9 bases are a match to TRBD1. J was trimmed by 7 bases and V by 6 bases; bases with no gene match: 6. This CDR3 is built from 14 residues. Per the germline V gene, CDR1 is SNHLY and CDR2 is FYNNEI. As DNA, the CDR3 is TGTGCCAGCAGGGACAGGACAGGGGCTGAAAAACTGTTTTTT. Its protein product is CASRDRTGAEKLFF.